A single sample gave rise to the 14 T cell receptor beta chains below, sequenced in a study of T cell responses to AZD1222 COVID-19 vaccine. Sequenced by immunoSEQ multiplex PCR; TCRdb stores in-frame clones only, minus some. Of 90,000 to 120,000 clones listed, 80% to 90% are singletons. Source: peripheral blood, taken on day 0 of AZD1222 vaccination. These receptors came from an adult in good health.

The J gene is TRBJ1-6, the V gene TRBV28; D possibly corresponds to TRBD1 (6 bases). CDR1 is MDHEN and CDR2 is SYDVKM in the germline V gene. This CDR3 region has 14 residues. V dropped 4 bases and J dropped 11 bases, with 15 bases sitting between them. This CDR3 reads CASSYRQVSTPLHF. The CDR3 DNA is TGTGCCAGCAGTTACCGACAGGTCTCGACACCCCTCCACTTT.

This rearrangement joins TRBV5-5 to TRBJ2-2; D gene uncertain. CDR1 and CDR2 (germline): SGHKS, YYEKEE (reference sequence). V lost 0 bases and J 5 bases, leaving 17 bases between the germline ends. This CDR3 spans 17 amino acids. The CDR3 DNA follows: TGTGCCAGCAGCTTGGCCTTCCACTCCCAAGGAACCGGGGAGCTGTTTTTT. Translation gives CASSLAFHSQGTGELFF.

This clone was seen a handful of times. The genes are TRBV5-1 and TRBJ1-1; D possibly corresponds to TRBD1 (5 bases). CDR1 is SGHRS and CDR2 is YFSETQ in the germline V gene. Trimming removed 0 bases at V and 3 bases at J, with 9 bases between. The CDR3 has 14 amino acids. The DNA of the CDR3 is TGCGCCAGCAGCTTGGTCGGGGGAGACACTGAAGCTTTCTTT. It specifies CASSLVGGDTEAFF.

The CDR3 DNA follows: TGTGCCAGCAGCTCCGGACAGGGAAACTGGGCTAATGAAAAACTGTTTTTT. Its protein is CASSSGQGNWANEKLFF. V and J are TRBV11-2 and TRBJ1-4; 8 positions agree with TRBD1. CDR1 is SGHAT and CDR2 is FQNNGV in the germline V gene. The CDR3 runs 17 residues. The ends lost 4 bases at V and 3 bases at J; junction bases unmatched: 10.

The chain links TRBV19 to TRBJ2-1, with 9 bases aligning to TRBD2. From germline, CDR1 is LNHDA and CDR2 SQIVND (reference sequence). The CDR3 loop spans 17 amino acids. Trimming took 3 bases from V and 1 from J; bases not matched to a gene: 7. The CDR3, as DNA: TGTGCCAGTAGTATTCAGGGACTAGCCGGTTCCTACAATGAGCAGTTCTTC. It codes for CASSIQGLAGSYNEQFF.

This clone was found once. V and J are TRBV27 and TRBJ1-5, with 10 bases aligning to TRBD1. Germline values: CDR1 MNHEY, CDR2 SMNVEV (reference sequence). The CDR3 spans 14 residues. V was clipped by 6 bases and J by 5 bases; unmatched bases: 4. CDR3 region: CASSSGQGDQPQHF. CDR3 coding DNA: TGTGCCAGCAGCTCAGGACAGGGGGATCAGCCCCAGCATTTT.

The rearrangement uses TRBV24-1 and TRBJ1-4, with D tentatively TRBD1 (6 bases). The CDR3 loop spans 13 amino acids. Deletions cut 5 bases from V and 7 bases from J, with 10 bases between. Germline V gene data show CDR1 as KGHDR and CDR2 as SFDVKD. The CDR3 region has the DNA TGTGCCACCAGTGGAGGGGGGCGTGAAAAACTGTTTTTT. This translates into CATSGGGREKLFF.

The rearrangement uses TRBV28 and TRBJ1-5; no reliable D call. Trimming pared 2 bases from V and 2 bases from J, leaving 16 bases between. The CDR3 totals 17 residues. The germline gives CDR1 MDHEN, CDR2 SYDVKM. The CDR3 sequence is CASSLESGGGGNQPQHF. For the CDR3, the DNA is TGTGCCAGCAGTTTAGAGTCGGGTGGCGGGGGCAATCAGCCCCAGCATTTT.

V is TRBV19 and J is TRBJ2-7; 9 nucleotides agree with TRBD1. The CDR3 has 15 residues. Germline CDR1 reads LNHDA; CDR2 reads SQIVND (reference sequence). V shed 5 bases, J shed 3 bases, and the junction held 8 bases outside the gene matches. The CDR3 nucleotides are TGTGCCAGTAGTCCCACAGGGGGCGCCAGCTACGAGCAGTACTTC. Its protein product is CASSPTGGASYEQYF. Drawing the rest from reference TRBV19 and TRBJ2-7, the complete variable domain is DGGITQSPKYLFRKEGQNVTLSCEQNLNHDAMYWYRQDPGQGLRLIYYSQIVNDFQKGDIAEGYSVSREKKESFPLTVTSAQKNPTAFYLCASSPTGGASYEQYFGPGTRLTVT.

The V call is TRBV28, the J call TRBJ1-1; possible D gene TRBD1, 5 bases. V was cut by 1 base and J by 1 base, with 10 bases left in between. Germline V lookup: CDR1 MDHEN, CDR2 SYDVKM. This CDR3 is built from 15 residues. The CDR3 is CASSLSPQGNTEAFF. In nucleotides, the CDR3 is TGTGCCAGCAGTTTATCCCCCCAGGGGAACACTGAAGCTTTCTTT.

This clone was observed once. The CDR3 DNA reads as TGTGCCAGCAGTTTATCCGGGGCGGGGTATGGCTACACCTTC. Translation gives CASSLSGAGYGYTF. The chain uses TRBV28 and TRBJ1-2; D possibly corresponds to TRBD1 (5 bases). This CDR3 is 14 amino acids long. The V gene lost 1 base and the J gene lost 5 bases, with 11 bases spanning the gap. Germline V gene lookup returns CDR1 MDHEN and CDR2 SYDVKM.

A single count supports this clone. In DNA, the CDR3 is TGTGCCACCAGCAGAGATCAGGGGACCCAGTACTTC. Amino acids: CATSRDQGTQYF. The chain uses TRBV15 and TRBJ2-5, with D possibly matching TRBD1 (5 bases). CDR1 and CDR2 from the germline V gene are LNHNV and YYDKDF (reference sequence). The V and J ends lost 0 bases and 7 bases respectively, with 6 bases between them. The length of the CDR3 is 12 residues.

The V and J genes are TRBV28 and TRBJ2-7; TRBD1 aligns across 9 bases. J gave up 4 bases and V 4 bases, and 8 bases lay outside the gene matches. The CDR3 runs to 15 residues. CDR1 and CDR2 from the germline V gene are MDHEN and SYDVKM. In DNA, the CDR3 is TGTGCCAGCAGTTACCGAGCGGACAGGGGATACGAGCAGTACTTC. Residues: CASSYRADRGYEQYF.

The rearrangement links TRBV6-5 to TRBJ1-1; tentative D call: TRBD1 (6 bases). CDR3 length equals 14 residues. Trimming cost V 2 bases and J 5 bases, with 12 bases left between them. CDR1 and CDR2 from the germline V gene are MNHEY and SVGAGI. The CDR3 region is CASSYRRGRTEAFF. As DNA, the CDR3 is TGTGCCAGCAGTTACCGACGGGGGCGAACTGAAGCTTTCTTT.